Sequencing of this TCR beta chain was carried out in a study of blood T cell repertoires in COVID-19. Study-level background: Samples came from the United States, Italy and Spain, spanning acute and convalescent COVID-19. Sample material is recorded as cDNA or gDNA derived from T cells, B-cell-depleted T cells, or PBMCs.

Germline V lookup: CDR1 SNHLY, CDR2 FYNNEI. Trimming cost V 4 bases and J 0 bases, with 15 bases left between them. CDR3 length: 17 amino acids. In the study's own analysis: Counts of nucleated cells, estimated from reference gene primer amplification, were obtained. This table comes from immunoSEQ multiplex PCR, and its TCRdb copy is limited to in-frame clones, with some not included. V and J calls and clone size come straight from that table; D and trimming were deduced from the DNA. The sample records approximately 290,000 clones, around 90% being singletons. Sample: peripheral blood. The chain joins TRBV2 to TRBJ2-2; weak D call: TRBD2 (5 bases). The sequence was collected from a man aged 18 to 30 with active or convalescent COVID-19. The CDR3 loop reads CASSGGSAIANTGELFF. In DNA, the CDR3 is TGTGCCAGCAGTGGGGGTAGCGCCATCGCGAACACCGGGGAGCTGTTTTTT.